Listed below are T cell receptor beta chains from one sample, sequenced in a study of CD4 T cells in relation to SARS-CoV-2 and coronaviruses. Only in-frame clones appear in the TCRdb table, and some are missing; sequencing was by immunoSEQ multiplex PCR. The sample has 20,000 to 25,000 clones, 70% to 80% seen once. These receptors' antigens are unknown. Sequenced input: CD4+ T cells from PBMCs, cultured in vitro. These receptors originate from a human donor in good health. The CDR3 runs from the conserved cysteine through the conserved F or W. The D gene is left open where the match is weak. A clone size is listed for some rows: how often the clone was seen (once, few, many), or a class if it is expanded.

V	D	J	size	DNA	CDR3
TRBV19	.	TRBJ2-2	.	TGTGCCAGTAGTAAGGAAAGGAGGACCGGGGAGCTGTTTTTT	CASSKERRTGELFF
TRBV5-4	.	TRBJ1-3	.	TGTGCCAGCAGCTTGGATCAGCCGAGCTCTGGAAACACCATATATTTT	CASSLDQPSSGNTIYF
TRBV6-2/TRBV6-3	TRBD1	TRBJ2-3	once	TGTGCCAGCAGTTACTCGTTCAAGGACAGGGGCACAGATACGCAGTATTTT	CASSYSFKDRGTDTQYF
TRBV25-1	.	TRBJ1-3	.	TGTGCCAGCAGTGGGGACCTGTCGAACACCATATATTTT	CASSGDLSNTIYF
TRBV9	TRBD2	TRBJ2-2	.	TGTGCCAGCAGGCAGGGACTAGCGGGCTACACCGGGGAGCTGTTTTTT	CASRQGLAGYTGELFF
TRBV28	.	TRBJ2-2	.	TGTGCCAGCAGTGTGACACCGGAACACGGGGAGCTGTTTTTT	CASSVTPEHGELFF
TRBV28	.	TRBJ1-1	.	TGTGCCAGCAGTCAGCCACCCCAGCGAAACACTGAAGCTTTCTTT	CASSQPPQRNTEAFF
TRBV19	TRBD1	TRBJ2-2	.	TGTGCCAGTAGCCGTTGGACAGGGCTTACCGGGGAGCTGTTTTTT	CASSRWTGLTGELFF
TRBV7-6	.	TRBJ2-1	.	TGTGCCAGCAGCCCTCGCCGGGAAAACAATGAGCAGTTCTTC	CASSPRRENNEQFF
TRBV18	TRBD2	TRBJ2-2	.	TGTGCCAGCTCAAAGACTATGGGGACTAGCGAAGGGACCGGGGAGCTGTTTTTT	CASSKTMGTSEGTGELFF
TRBV28	TRBD2	TRBJ2-1	few	TGTGCCAGCAGTTTACGACTAGCGGGGCTTCGGTACAATGAGCAGTTCTTC	CASSLRLAGLRYNEQFF
TRBV5-1	.	TRBJ2-5	.	TGCGCCAGCAGCTTGGCCCGCAGGGGCGAAATGGAGACCCAGTACTTC	CASSLARRGEMETQYF
TRBV4-1	.	TRBJ1-5	.	TGCGCCAGCAGCCAAGATCCGGGGGCGCAGCCCCAGCATTTT	CASSQDPGAQPQHF
TRBV24-1	TRBD1	TRBJ2-3	.	TGTGCCACCAGTGATTCAACCGGGACAGGGGGCACCAAAAGCCAGTATTTT	CATSDSTGTGGTKSQYF
TRBV19	.	TRBJ1-5	.	TGTGCCAGTAGTATACCGGGATTAAGCAATCAGCCCCAGCATTTT	CASSIPGLSNQPQHF
TRBV19	TRBD1	TRBJ2-1	.	TGTGCCAGCGAGGGGGGACAGGGGATGAATGAGCAGTTCTTC	CASEGGQGMNEQFF
TRBV19	.	TRBJ1-5	few	TGTGCCAGTAGTATCACGGGGGGCAATCAGCCCCAGCATTTT	CASSITGGNQPQHF
TRBV9	TRBD2	TRBJ2-7	once	TGTGCCAGCAGCGGCGGGAGAATCTACGAGCAGTACTTC	CASSGGRIYEQYF
TRBV28	TRBD2	TRBJ2-7	.	TGTGCCAGCAGTTTACTAGCGGGAGCCTACGAGCAGTACTTC	CASSLLAGAYEQYF
TRBV29-1	.	TRBJ2-3	.	TGCAGCGTTGAAGCAATCGCGGGTAGCACAGATACGCAGTATTTT	CSVEAIAGSTDTQYF
TRBV18	.	TRBJ2-2	.	TGTGCCAGCTCACCCGTCACCGGCGGGGAGCTGTTTTTT	CASSPVTGGELFF
TRBV9	TRBD2	TRBJ2-3	few	TGTGCCAGCAGCGGAAGACTAGCGGGAAGATCTAGCACAGATACGCAGTATTTT	CASSGRLAGRSSTDTQYF
TRBV7-3	.	TRBJ2-5	.	TGTGCCAGCAGCTTAACAGGGGCCGGGGAGACCCAGTACTTC	CASSLTGAGETQYF
TRBV10-3	TRBD2	TRBJ2-3	.	TGTGCCACTGGACTAGCGGGAGGTAACACAGATACGCAGTATTTT	CATGLAGGNTDTQYF
TRBV14	.	TRBJ2-7	.	TGTGCCAGCAGCCAAGAATTTTCCACCGTTCTGCCCTACGAGCAGTACTTC	CASSQEFSTVLPYEQYF
TRBV19	.	TRBJ1-5	.	TGTGCCAGTAGTATTTCCAGGGACCAGCCCCAGCATTTT	CASSISRDQPQHF
TRBV3-1/TRBV3-2	TRBD2	TRBJ2-7	.	TGTGCCAGCAGCTTAGGAGCGGGAGGGCCGGACTACGAGCAGTACTTC	CASSLGAGGPDYEQYF
TRBV4-2	TRBD2	TRBJ2-7	.	TGTGCCAGCAGCCAAGCGCGGCTAGCGGGAAGAAGGGCCGGCGAGCAGTACTTC	CASSQARLAGRRAGEQYF
TRBV5-1	TRBD2	TRBJ2-1	few	TGCGCCAGCAGGCTAGCGGGAGGGGGCTCCTACAATGAGCAGTTCTTC	CASRLAGGGSYNEQFF
TRBV5-1	.	TRBJ2-1	.	TGCGCCAGCAGCTTGGGAGAGAATGAGCAGTTCTTC	CASSLGENEQFF
TRBV27	TRBD2	TRBJ2-7	.	TGTGCCAGCAGTTTATCATCCGGACTAGCGGTGGGGGAGCAGTACTTC	CASSLSSGLAVGEQYF
TRBV24-1	.	TRBJ2-1	.	TGTGCCACCAGTGATCCTCGAAAGGGAATCTACAATGAGCAGTTCTTC	CATSDPRKGIYNEQFF
TRBV3-1/TRBV3-2	.	TRBJ1-2	.	TGTGCCAGCAGCCAAGATTGGGGCCGTGAATCAAACTATGGCTACACCTTC	CASSQDWGRESNYGYTF
TRBV4-1	.	TRBJ1-3	few	TGCGCCAGCAGCCTCAGTGGGGCGGTCCCCATTAACACCATATATTTT	CASSLSGAVPINTIYF
TRBV5-1	.	TRBJ2-1	few	TGCGCCAGCAGCCATACCAGCGGAGGCAATGAGCAGTTCTTC	CASSHTSGGNEQFF
TRBV5-1	TRBD1	TRBJ1-1	.	TGCGCCAGCATTCTAAGGCCTACAGGGGGAGAAGCTTTCTTT	CASILRPTGGEAFF
TRBV5-1	.	TRBJ1-5	.	TGCGCCAGCAGCTTGGGCAGGGGCAATCAGCCCCAGCATTTT	CASSLGRGNQPQHF
TRBV7-9	.	TRBJ1-2	.	TGTGCCAGCACCAGCCAGGGGCATGGCTACACCTTC	CASTSQGHGYTF
TRBV7-2	.	TRBJ1-6	once	TGTGCCAGCAGCTTAGTCACAGGGTCGGGTAATTCACCCCTCCACTTT	CASSLVTGSGNSPLHF
TRBV7-9	.	TRBJ1-3	few	TGTGCCAGCAGACTCCAGGAGATTGGAAACACCATATATTTT	CASRLQEIGNTIYF
TRBV5-1	.	TRBJ2-7	.	TGCGCCAGCAGCTACGGGTATAGCTCCTACGAGCAGTACTTC	CASSYGYSSYEQYF
TRBV9	.	TRBJ2-2	once	TGTGCCAGCAGCATTACAGCCATAAACACCGGGGAGCTGTTTTTT	CASSITAINTGELFF
TRBV18	TRBD1	TRBJ1-2	.	TGTGCCAGCTCACCACCTAGAGGACAGGGCTATGGCTACACCTTC	CASSPPRGQGYGYTF
TRBV18	.	TRBJ1-5	.	TGTGCCAGCTCACCGTCGGAGGGGCACAATCAGCCCCAGCATTTT	CASSPSEGHNQPQHF
TRBV24-1	.	TRBJ2-5	.	TGTGCCACCAGTTTAAGGGGCCAAGAGACCCAGTACTTC	CATSLRGQETQYF
TRBV5-1	TRBD1	TRBJ1-4	.	TGCGCCAGCAGCTTGGTCTTTGGGCAGGGGGGTGAAAAACTGTTTTTT	CASSLVFGQGGEKLFF